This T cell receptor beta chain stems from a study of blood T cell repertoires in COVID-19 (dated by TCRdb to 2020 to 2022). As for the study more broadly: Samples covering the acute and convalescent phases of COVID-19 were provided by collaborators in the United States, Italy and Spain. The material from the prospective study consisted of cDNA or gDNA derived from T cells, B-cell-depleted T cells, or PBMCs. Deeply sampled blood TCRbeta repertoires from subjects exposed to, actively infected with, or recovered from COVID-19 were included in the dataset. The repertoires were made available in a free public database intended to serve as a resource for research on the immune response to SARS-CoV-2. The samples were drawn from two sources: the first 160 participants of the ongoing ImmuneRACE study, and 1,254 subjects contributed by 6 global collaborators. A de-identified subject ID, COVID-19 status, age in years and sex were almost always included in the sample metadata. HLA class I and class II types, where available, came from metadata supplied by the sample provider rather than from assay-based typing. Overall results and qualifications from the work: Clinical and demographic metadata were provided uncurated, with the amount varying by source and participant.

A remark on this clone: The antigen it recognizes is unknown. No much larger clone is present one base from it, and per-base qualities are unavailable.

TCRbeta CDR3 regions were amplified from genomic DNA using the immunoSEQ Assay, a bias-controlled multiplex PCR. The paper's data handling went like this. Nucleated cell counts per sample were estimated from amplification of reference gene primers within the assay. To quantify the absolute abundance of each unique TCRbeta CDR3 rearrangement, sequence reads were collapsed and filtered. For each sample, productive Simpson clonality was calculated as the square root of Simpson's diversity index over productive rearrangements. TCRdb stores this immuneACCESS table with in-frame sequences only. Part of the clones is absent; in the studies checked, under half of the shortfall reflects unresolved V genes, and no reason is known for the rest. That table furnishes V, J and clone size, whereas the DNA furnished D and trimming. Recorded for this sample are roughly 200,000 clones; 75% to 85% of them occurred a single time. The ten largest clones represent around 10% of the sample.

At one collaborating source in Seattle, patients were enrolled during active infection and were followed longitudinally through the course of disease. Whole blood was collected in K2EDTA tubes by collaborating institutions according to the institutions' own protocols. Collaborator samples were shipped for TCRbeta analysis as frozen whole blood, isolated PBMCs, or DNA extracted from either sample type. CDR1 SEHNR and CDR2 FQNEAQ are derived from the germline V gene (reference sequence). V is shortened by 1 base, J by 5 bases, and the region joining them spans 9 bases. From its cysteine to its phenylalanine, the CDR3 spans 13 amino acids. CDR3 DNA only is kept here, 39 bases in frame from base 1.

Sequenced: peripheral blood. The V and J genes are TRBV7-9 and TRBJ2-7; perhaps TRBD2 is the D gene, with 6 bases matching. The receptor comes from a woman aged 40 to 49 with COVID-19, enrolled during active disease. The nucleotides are TGTGCCAGCAGCTTAGGAGGCGGGGACGAGCAGTACTTC. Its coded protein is CASSLGGGDEQYF.